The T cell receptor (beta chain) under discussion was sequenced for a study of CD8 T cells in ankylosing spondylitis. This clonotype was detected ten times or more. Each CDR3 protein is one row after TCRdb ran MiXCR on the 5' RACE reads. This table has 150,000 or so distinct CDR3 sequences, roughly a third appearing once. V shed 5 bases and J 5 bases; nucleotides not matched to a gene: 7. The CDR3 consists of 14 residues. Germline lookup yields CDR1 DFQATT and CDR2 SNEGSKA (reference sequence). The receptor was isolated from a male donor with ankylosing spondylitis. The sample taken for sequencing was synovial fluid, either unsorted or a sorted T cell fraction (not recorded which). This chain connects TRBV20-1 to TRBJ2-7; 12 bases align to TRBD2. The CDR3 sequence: CSASTSGRSHEQYF. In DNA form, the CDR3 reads TGCAGTGCTTCGACTAGCGGGAGAAGCCACGAGCAGTACTTC.